These 5 T cell receptor beta chains originate from one sample sequenced in a study of T cells expressing NK-cell markers. TCRdb re-called the 5' RACE reads, yielding one record per CDR3 amino acid sequence without DNA. This repertoire comprises a few hundred thousand distinct CDR3 sequences; its ten largest clones make up 4% to 6.5%. Source material: blood T cells: a sorted CD56 or NKG2C T cell subset, CD4+ or CD8+ T cells, or bulk PBMC T cells (not recorded which). The receptors derive from a man aged 18-75 years in good health.

The rearrangement uses TRBV7-6 and TRBJ1-3; TCRdb names TRBD1, which stays unverified in the absence of DNA. Germline values: CDR1 SGHVS, CDR2 FNYEAQ. The CDR3 totals 13 residues. The CDR3 sequence: CATRTGSGNTIYF.

The rearrangement uses TRBV29-1 and TRBJ1-5. Germline CDR1 SQVTM, CDR2 ANQGSEA. The CDR3 sequence is 12 residues long. The CDR3 sequence is CSVGGSNQPQHF.

The V and J genes are TRBV6-2 or TRBV6-3 and TRBJ2-7; as DNA is missing, the TRBD1 call by TCRdb cannot be tested. This CDR3 comprises 15 residues. The germline V gene encodes CDR1 MNHEY and CDR2 SVGEGT. CDR3 amino acids: CASSPPDRGQYEQYF.

This chain connects TRBV20-1 to TRBJ2-7. The CDR3 is made up of 14 amino acids. Germline lookup yields CDR1 DFQATT and CDR2 SNEGSKA (reference sequence). The chain's CDR3 is CSARDIRLRDEQYF.

J is TRBJ2-5 and V is TRBV28; TCRdb's assignment of TRBD1 cannot be checked, as there is no DNA. This CDR3 region has 13 residues. Germline V gene lookup returns CDR1 MDHEN and CDR2 SYDVKM. CDR3 region: CASKKGSRETQYF.